This is a list of T cell receptor beta chains from one sample in a study of T cells after yellow fever vaccination. MiXCR, run by TCRdb on the 5' RACE reads, gives a single entry per CDR3 protein. This table holds around 310,000 distinct CDR3 sequences, approximately 4% found once. This sample comprised PBMCs, obtained 15 days after the yellow fever booster vaccination. Receptors originate from a man between 18 and 35 years old who received the YFV17D yellow fever vaccine. CDR3s include the opening cysteine and the closing phenylalanine or tryptophan. D genes are given only for firm matches. Some rows mark clone size as missing; the rest say once, few, many or name a class of expanded clone.

clone_size	v_call	d_call	j_call	cdr3_nt	cdr3_aa
many	TRBV15	TRBD2	TRBJ2-5	TGTGCCACCAGCAATGGCGGGGGAGAGACCCAGTACTTC	CATSNGGGETQYF
many	TRBV4-1	NA	TRBJ1-5	TGCGCCAGCAGGTCGGTGCTCAGCAATCAGCCCCAGCATTTT	CASRSVLSNQPQHF
many	TRBV3-1	TRBD2	TRBJ2-5	TGTGCCAGCAGCCAAACCGGGCGGGGGGGTTTGGAGACCCAGTACTTC	CASSQTGRGGLETQYF
NA	TRBV7-3	NA	TRBJ1-6	TGTGCCAGCAGCTCTGGCCAATATTCACCCCTCCACTTT	CASSSGQYSPLHF
NA	TRBV5-1	NA	TRBJ2-2	TGCGCCAGCAGCTTGGCGGGGTCACCCACCGGGGAGCTGTTTTTT	CASSLAGSPTGELFF
NA	TRBV5-5	NA	TRBJ2-7	TGTGCCAGCAGCTTGGCGGACGGGAGCCCCGAGCAGTACTTC	CASSLADGSPEQYF
few	TRBV7-2	NA	TRBJ2-1	TGTGCCAGCAGCTTAGTCCCGGGAGCCTACAATGAGCAGTTCTTC	CASSLVPGAYNEQFF
many	TRBV20-1	TRBD2	TRBJ2-4	TGCAGTGCGACTAGCGGGGGGAATTGGGCCAAAAACATTCAGTACTTC	CSATSGGNWAKNIQYF
few	TRBV19	NA	TRBJ2-2	TGTGCCAGTAGTCAAGTCGCTGGCACCGGGGAGCTGTTTTTT	CASSQVAGTGELFF
many	TRBV21-1	NA	TRBJ1-6	TGTGCCAGCAGCAAAGAGGGCTGGTCACCCCTCCACTTT	CASSKEGWSPLHF
many	TRBV6-5	NA	TRBJ1-2	TGTGCCAGCAGTTACTTAAGGGGAGACTATGGCTACACCTTC	CASSYLRGDYGYTF
many	TRBV7-8	NA	TRBJ1-5	TGTGCCAGCAGCCCGGACAGAATAAATCAGCCCCAGCATTTT	CASSPDRINQPQHF
many	TRBV5-1	NA	TRBJ1-5	TGCGCCAGCAGCTGGGGGCCACCGGGGAGCAATCAGCCCCAGCATTTT	CASSWGPPGSNQPQHF
many	TRBV7-2	NA	TRBJ2-3	TGTGCCAGCAGCTTACTCGCCGGGCTCACCCTGGCAGATACGCAGTATTTT	CASSLLAGLTLADTQYF
many	TRBV5-1	NA	TRBJ2-2	TGCGCCAGCAGCTTGGGGACCTTTGGGACCGGGGAGCTGTTTTTT	CASSLGTFGTGELFF
few	TRBV24-1	TRBD1	TRBJ2-3	TGTGCCACCAGTGAATCCGGGACAGGCACAGATACGCAGTATTTT	CATSESGTGTDTQYF
many	TRBV20-1	TRBD1	TRBJ2-1	TGCAGTGCAGAGGACAGGGGGAAGTTCGATGAGCAGTTCTTC	CSAEDRGKFDEQFF
many	TRBV6-5	TRBD1	TRBJ1-1	TGTGCCAGCAGTCCCATACAGGGGGGAGATGAAGCTTTCTTT	CASSPIQGGDEAFF
many	TRBV5-1	TRBD1	TRBJ1-5	TGCGCCAGCAGCTTGGAGGGGGACAGAGATCAGCCCCAGCATTTT	CASSLEGDRDQPQHF
many	TRBV29-1	NA	TRBJ1-1	TGCAGCGTTGAAGTGAAAAGGGCGGAGAACACTGAAGCTTTCTTT	CSVEVKRAENTEAFF
few	TRBV5-4	TRBD1	TRBJ1-6	TGTGCCAGCACGACAGGGAGTTCCTATAATTCACCCCTCCACTTT	CASTTGSSYNSPLHF
NA	TRBV4-2	NA	TRBJ1-1	TGTGCCAGCAGCCAAGATAAGGACATTCCGACGAACACTGAAGCTTTCTTT	CASSQDKDIPTNTEAFF
NA	TRBV3-1	NA	TRBJ1-2	TGTGCCAGCAGCCAAGAGGAGCGTCGGAGCTACACCTTC	CASSQEERRSYTF
many	TRBV6-6	NA	TRBJ2-5	TGTGCCAGCAGTTACTCCGGCGGTAGACGAGAGACCCAGTACTTC	CASSYSGGRRETQYF
few	TRBV5-4	NA	TRBJ2-5	TGTGCCAGCAGCAACAGAGATTTGAAGACCCAGTACTTC	CASSNRDLKTQYF